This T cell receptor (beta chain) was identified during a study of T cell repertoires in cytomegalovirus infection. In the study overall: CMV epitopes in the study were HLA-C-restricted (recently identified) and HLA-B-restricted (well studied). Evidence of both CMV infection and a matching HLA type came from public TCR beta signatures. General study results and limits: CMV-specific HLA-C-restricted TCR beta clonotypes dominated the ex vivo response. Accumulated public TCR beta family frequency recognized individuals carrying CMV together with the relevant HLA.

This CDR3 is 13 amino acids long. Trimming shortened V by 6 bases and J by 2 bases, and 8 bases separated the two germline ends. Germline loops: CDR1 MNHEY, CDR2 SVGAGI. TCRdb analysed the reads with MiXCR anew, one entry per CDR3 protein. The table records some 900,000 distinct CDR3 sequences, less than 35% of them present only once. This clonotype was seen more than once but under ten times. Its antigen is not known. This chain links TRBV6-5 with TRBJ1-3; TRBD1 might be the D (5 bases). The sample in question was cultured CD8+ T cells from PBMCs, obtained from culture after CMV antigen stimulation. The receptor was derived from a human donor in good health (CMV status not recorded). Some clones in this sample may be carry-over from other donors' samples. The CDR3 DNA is TGTGCCAGCAGGGCAGGGCCTGGAAACACCATATATTTT. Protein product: CASRAGPGNTIYF.